This TCR beta chain originates from a study of post-analysis software for immune sequencing data. About the study: Recorded disease courses covered relapsing-remitting, secondary progressive and progressive-relapsing multiple sclerosis. Some patients had no subtype annotation. Study findings and constraints: There were five or six TRBV segments more frequent in patients than controls, and TRBV5-6, TRBV5-1 and TRBV20-1 were among them. Controls showed significantly higher normalized Chao1 diversity than did multiple sclerosis patients.

The CDR3 has 17 residues. Germline V gene sequence: CDR1 SGHTA, CDR2 FQGNSA. The V end was cut by 6 bases, the J end by 9 bases, with 30 bases between. This clonotype was recorded a few times. The antigen is unknown. Unique molecular identifiers had been added to the TCR beta cDNA libraries. TCRdb ran MiXCR on the PCR reads and lists one entry per CDR3 protein. Among hundreds of thousands of distinct CDR3 sequences, approximately 59% were seen once, and the ten largest hold around 11%. This clonotype originated in a girl aged 2-10 years with multiple sclerosis. Material for sequencing was blood. The J gene is TRBJ2-7, the V gene TRBV7-2; tentative D call: TRBD2 (6 bases). The CDR3 DNA is TGTGCCAGCAGACCGAGGCGGGACCCTACCTGTCATTGGGGGCAGTACTTC. Translated: CASRPRRDPTCHWGQYF.